This is a list of T cell receptor beta chains from one sample in a study of response to subunit inactivated influenza vaccine. MiXCR, applied by TCRdb to the RT-PCR reads, yields one record per CDR3 protein. The repertoire has about 700,000 distinct CDR3 sequences, 11% to 15% of them found once; the top ten carry 7.6%. The sample consisted of PBMCs from blood, taken about 14 days before vaccination. Receptors originate from a man over 45 who received an inactivated influenza vaccine. Both conserved end residues are part of each CDR3. A D gene is named only where the DNA matches it firmly. Size is stated for part of the rows, as once, few or many counts, or as a class when the clone is expanded.

J gene	D gene	V gene	clone size	CDR3 DNA	CDR3 protein
TRBJ1-4	.	TRBV4-3	many	TGCGCCAGCAGCCAGGGGGCACAGCCCCGCAGTGAAAAACTGTTTTTT	CASSQGAQPRSEKLFF
TRBJ2-7	.	TRBV29-1	.	TGCAGCGCCGGGATTGGGGATTCCTACGAGCAGTACTTC	CSAGIGDSYEQYF
TRBJ2-5	TRBD2	TRBV28	.	TGTGCCAGCAGCCGTAGCGGGGGGGCAATCCAAGAGACCCAGTACTTC	CASSRSGGAIQETQYF
TRBJ2-3	.	TRBV15	few	TGTGCCACCAGCAGAGAACCGGAGACCACAGATACGCAGTATTTT	CATSREPETTDTQYF
TRBJ1-4	.	TRBV2	.	TGTGCCAGCAGTGACGGAGGGGGGCGAGGAAAACTGTTTTTT	CASSDGGGRGKLFF
TRBJ1-6	TRBD1	TRBV5-1	few	TGCGCCAGCAGCGCATCCCGGGACAGGCTTTATTCACCCCTCCACTTT	CASSASRDRLYSPLHF
TRBJ2-5	TRBD2	TRBV2	.	TGTGCCAGCATCCGGGGGACTAGCGGGGGTCGCCAAGAGACCCAGTACTTC	CASIRGTSGGRQETQYF
TRBJ2-1	TRBD2	TRBV15	.	TGTGCCACCAGTCCACTAGCGGGCAGCTCCTACAATGAGCAGTTCTTC	CATSPLAGSSYNEQFF
TRBJ2-1	TRBD2	TRBV10-3	.	TGTGCCATCGAGACTAGCGGGAGGAATGAGCAGTTCTTC	CAIETSGRNEQFF
TRBJ2-7	TRBD2	TRBV12-3/TRBV12-4	.	TGTGCCAGCAGTTCCTCGGCGGGAGGGTCCGACGAGCAGTACTTC	CASSSSAGGSDEQYF
TRBJ1-1	TRBD1	TRBV5-1	.	TGCGCCAGCAGCGTACAGGGGGCAGTACCCACTGAAGCTTTCTTT	CASSVQGAVPTEAFF
TRBJ1-5	TRBD1	TRBV4-3	.	TGCGCCAGCACCCCAACGAGGGGGCATCAGCCCCAGCATTTT	CASTPTRGHQPQHF
TRBJ2-1	.	TRBV5-1	many	TGCGCCAGCAGCTTGGTCGTTAGCTCCTACAATGAGCAGTTCTTC	CASSLVVSSYNEQFF
TRBJ2-7	.	TRBV7-9	few	TGTGCCAGCAGCCCACCGTTCCAGGGTATCGCCTACGAGCAGTACTTC	CASSPPFQGIAYEQYF
TRBJ1-6	.	TRBV20-1	many	TGCAGTGCTAGGGCACTGGGGAATTCACCCCTCCACTTT	CSARALGNSPLHF
TRBJ2-7	TRBD1	TRBV29-1	few	TGCAGCGTGTATACGGGACAGGGCTCCTACGAGCAGTACTTC	CSVYTGQGSYEQYF
TRBJ2-2	TRBD2	TRBV10-3	few	TGTGCCATCAGTGGACACGCGGGGGGGTCCTCCGGGGAGCTGTTTTTT	CAISGHAGGSSGELFF
TRBJ2-5	.	TRBV6-5	.	TGTGCCAGCAGTTCGAGGCCGTTAGAGACCCAGTACTTC	CASSSRPLETQYF
TRBJ2-2	TRBD1	TRBV20-1	.	TGCAGTGCTAGGGGACAGGTCAGAAGGGGCACCGGGGAGCTGTTTTTT	CSARGQVRRGTGELFF
TRBJ2-2	.	TRBV10-3	many	TGTGCCATCAGTGTCGGGGGCGGAACCGGGGAGCTGTTTTTT	CAISVGGGTGELFF
TRBJ2-3	TRBD2	TRBV7-9	many	TGTGCCAGCAGCTCGGGACTAGATTACACAGATACGCAGTATTTT	CASSSGLDYTDTQYF
TRBJ2-6	.	TRBV5-1	few	TGCGCCAGCAGCTTAACCGGACTGGGCTGGGCCAACGTCCTGACTTTC	CASSLTGLGWANVLTF
TRBJ2-7	TRBD1	TRBV20-1	.	TGCAGTGCTAGACAACAGGGGGCTGGCTACGAGCAGTACTTC	CSARQQGAGYEQYF
TRBJ1-5	.	TRBV20-1	.	TGCAGTGCTAGAGATGGACGAAATTCTATCAATCAGCCCCAGCATTTT	CSARDGRNSINQPQHF
TRBJ2-7	TRBD2	TRBV7-2	many	TGTGCCAGCAGCTTAATTTCTAGTCTAGCGGGAGCCGAGCAGTACTTC	CASSLISSLAGAEQYF
TRBJ2-7	.	TRBV12-5	.	TGTGCTACCTCAGGGGCCGGCTACGAGCAGTACTTC	CATSGAGYEQYF
TRBJ2-7	TRBD1	TRBV3-1	few	TGTGCCAGCAGCCAAGCGGCAGGGGGCGACGAGCAGTACTTC	CASSQAAGGDEQYF
TRBJ1-1	.	TRBV5-1	.	TGCGCCAGCAGCTTGTCCAGGGACACTGAAGCTTTCTTT	CASSLSRDTEAFF
TRBJ2-5	.	TRBV5-1	many	TGCGCCAGCAGCTTGGGAAGCGGGTCTAACCAAGAGACCCAGTACTTC	CASSLGSGSNQETQYF
TRBJ2-7	.	TRBV27	few	TGTGCCAGCAGTTTAGGGCAGGCCTACTACGAGCAGTACTTC	CASSLGQAYYEQYF
TRBJ2-3	.	TRBV24-1	few	TGTGCCACCAGTGATTACCCGGGATTAGAACGCACAGATACGCAGTATTTT	CATSDYPGLERTDTQYF
TRBJ2-7	.	TRBV2	.	TGTGCCAGCAGCGCCCTCAGGGGTGGGTTGGTGGTCTACGAGCAGTACTTC	CASSALRGGLVVYEQYF
TRBJ2-7	TRBD2	TRBV12-3/TRBV12-4	.	TGTGCCAGCAGTATAGCGGGGGGGCCCTACGAGCAGTACTTC	CASSIAGGPYEQYF
TRBJ2-3	TRBD2	TRBV5-4	few	TGTGCCAGCAGCTTGCGCGGGAGAGGAGGGGATACGCAGTATTTT	CASSLRGRGGDTQYF
TRBJ2-1	.	TRBV5-1	few	TGCGCCAGCATCCCGGACGCCCCGGGCCACAATGAGCAGTTCTTC	CASIPDAPGHNEQFF
TRBJ2-5	TRBD1	TRBV20-1	.	TGCAGTGCTAGACCGGGACAGGGGGGAGAGACCCAGTACTTC	CSARPGQGGETQYF
TRBJ2-7	TRBD1	TRBV29-1	few	TGCAGCGCCGGACACTCAGGGGGCGAGCAGTACTTC	CSAGHSGGEQYF
TRBJ1-5	TRBD1	TRBV19	few	TGTGCCAGTAGCCCTTCGGGACAGAGCAATCAGCCCCAGCATTTT	CASSPSGQSNQPQHF
TRBJ1-1	TRBD1	TRBV4-2	few	TGTGCCAGCGACGCGACAGGGGAAAGTGAAGCTTTCTTT	CASDATGESEAFF
TRBJ2-7	TRBD2	TRBV28	few	TGTGCCAGCAGCAAACTAGCGGGAGGAGGCGAGCAGTACTTC	CASSKLAGGGEQYF
TRBJ1-1	TRBD1	TRBV5-1	.	TGCGCCAGCAGCGGGCAGGGGGCGCGCGGAACTGAAGCTTTCTTT	CASSGQGARGTEAFF
TRBJ2-5	TRBD2	TRBV6-1	.	TGTGCCAGCACCCGTAGCGGGGGCCAAGAGACCCAGTACTTC	CASTRSGGQETQYF
TRBJ2-1	TRBD2	TRBV10-2	few	TGCGCCACCTTGAGCGGGGAAAACTACAATGAGCAGTTCTTC	CATLSGENYNEQFF
TRBJ1-2	.	TRBV2	few	TGTGCCAGCAGCCGGGGGGCGGGTGGCTACACCTTC	CASSRGAGGYTF
TRBJ2-7	.	TRBV12-3/TRBV12-4	many	TGTGCCAGCAGTCTCCTTACCTCCTACGAGCAGTACTTC	CASSLLTSYEQYF
TRBJ2-2	.	TRBV6-2/TRBV6-3	.	TGTGCCAGCAGTTATGGACTAACAAACACCGGGGAGCTGTTTTTT	CASSYGLTNTGELFF
TRBJ1-6	.	TRBV7-9	many	TGTGCCAGCAGCTCGACCAGCTCCTATAATTCACCCCTCCACTTT	CASSSTSSYNSPLHF
TRBJ2-7	.	TRBV7-2	.	TGTGCCAGCAGCTTAGGGGTTGGGAACGAGCAGTACTTC	CASSLGVGNEQYF
TRBJ2-1	TRBD2	TRBV7-2	.	TGTGCCAGCAGCTTAATGAGCAGCGGGAGGATATACAATGAGCAGTTCTTC	CASSLMSSGRIYNEQFF
TRBJ2-3	TRBD2	TRBV5-1	few	TGCGCCAGCAGCTTGGCGACTAGCGGGCGACCTAGCACAGATACGCAGTATTTT	CASSLATSGRPSTDTQYF
TRBJ2-7	.	TRBV30	.	TGTGCCTGGAGTTCCCCCCGGGCGTGGTCCAGCTCCTACGAGCAGTACTTC	CAWSSPRAWSSSYEQYF
TRBJ1-1	.	TRBV7-9	.	TGTGCCAGCAGCTTAGGGACAGACGACACTGAAGCTTTCTTT	CASSLGTDDTEAFF